Shown below are 22 T cell receptor beta chains from a single sample sequenced in a study of OX40 agonist ivuxolimab in advanced cancers. TCRdb keeps only in-frame clones here, not all; method: immunoSEQ multiplex PCR. Here the sample spans roughly 23,000 clones, approximately 85% being singletons. The specimen comprised CD4+ or CD8+ T cells sorted from blood, sampled in a trial of the OX40 agonist ivuxolimab. The receptors shown here come from an adult with an advanced solid tumor such as melanoma, head and neck, liver or kidney cancer.

This chain links TRBV11-3 with TRBJ2-7; possible D gene TRBD2, 5 bases. V was pared by 3 bases and J by 7 bases, with 10 bases between. Germline assignment: CDR1 SGHNT and CDR2 YENEEA. The length of the CDR3 is 12 residues. The CDR3 protein is CASSFPRREQYF. The CDR3 coding sequence is TGTGCCAGCAGCTTCCCTCGGAGGGAGCAGTACTTC.

The chain is built from TRBV21-1 and TRBJ2-3; TRBD2 is the table's D call, not checked against the DNA. TRBV21-1 is a listed pseudogene. This CDR3 has 16 amino acids. The CDR3 region is CASSPLAADCTDTQYF. In DNA, the CDR3 is TGTGCCAGCAGCCCCCTGGCGGCGGATTGCACAGATACGCAGTATTTT.

V usage is TRBV9 and J usage is TRBJ2-7; 8 nucleotides align to TRBD2. This CDR3 region has 14 residues. Unmatched junction bases numbered 10, after V lost 4 bases and J lost 7 bases. Per germline, CDR1 SGDLS and CDR2 YYNGEE. The CDR3 DNA sequence: TGTGCCAGCAGCCGCGGGGGGCAGATTCAGGAGCAGTACTTC. Translation: CASSRGGQIQEQYF.

The chain joins TRBV2 to TRBJ2-1; either TRBD1 or TRBD2 may supply D (6 bases each). The CDR3 has 11 amino acids. V was shortened by 7 bases and J by 8 bases, with 9 bases between the two germline ends. CDR1 is SNHLY and CDR2 is FYNNEI in the germline V gene. The CDR3 DNA is TGTGCCAGCACGGGGGCCTATGAGCAGTTCTTC. Its protein product is CASTGAYEQFF.

This clone was seen a handful of times. The rearrangement joins TRBV28 to TRBJ2-5, with 8 positions matching TRBD1. The CDR3 is 14 residues long. The J segment lost 5 bases and the V segment lost 3 bases, leaving 5 bases of the junction unmatched. CDR1 and CDR2 from the germline V gene are MDHEN and SYDVKM. The CDR3 region is CASSFGQGRETQYF. In DNA form, the CDR3 reads TGTGCCAGCAGTTTTGGACAGGGTAGGGAGACCCAGTACTTC.

The chain combines TRBV7-8 with TRBJ1-1; D is uncertain. Trimming removed 1 base at V and 5 bases at J, with 11 bases between. Germline CDR1 reads SGHVS; CDR2 reads FQNEAQ. The CDR3 is 14 residues long. CDR3 DNA: TGTGCCAGCAGCTTAGGAGTTAAAGGGACTGAAGCTTTCTTT. Protein: CASSLGVKGTEAFF. Variable domain in full (rest from reference TRBV7-8 and TRBJ1-1): GAGVSQSPRYKVAKRGQDVALRCDPISGHVSLFWYQQALGQGPEFLTYFQNEAQLDKSGLPSDRFFAERPEGSVSTLKIQRTQQEDSAVYLCASSLGVKGTEAFFGQGTRLTVV.

The chain recombines TRBV5-1 with TRBJ2-1, with TRBD1 identical over 9 bases. This CDR3 spans 16 amino acids. V gave up 0 bases and J gave up 8 bases; unmatched junction bases: 9. Germline CDR1 is SGHRS and CDR2 is YFSETQ. As DNA, the CDR3 is TGCGCCAGCAGCTTGGCGGGACAGGGCCCCTTGGATGAGCAGTTCTTC. Amino acid sequence: CASSLAGQGPLDEQFF.

The J gene is TRBJ1-4, the V gene TRBV9; no definite D call. Germline CDR1 reads SGDLS; CDR2 reads YYNGEE. Trimming stripped 1 base from V and 4 bases from J, with 5 bases between. CDR3 length equals 13 residues. CDR3 loop: CASSVSNNEKLFF. CDR3 nucleotides: TGTGCCAGCAGCGTATCCAATAATGAAAAACTGTTTTTT.

This chain joins TRBV15 and TRBJ2-1; D is tentatively TRBD1 or TRBD2 (6 bases each). The CDR3 sequence is 15 residues long. Per germline, CDR1 LNHNV and CDR2 YYDKDF (reference sequence). Trimming took 3 bases from V and 5 from J, leaving 14 bases between them. CDR3 bases: TGTGCCACCAGCAGGCGGAGGGGGGAGGACAATGAGCAGTTCTTC. This translates into CATSRRRGEDNEQFF.

In its sample, this clone was seen a few times. The CDR3 reads CSAGDRAYEQFF. In nucleotides, the CDR3 is TGCAGCGCTGGGGACAGGGCGTATGAGCAGTTCTTC. The chain employs TRBV29-1 and TRBJ2-1; 9 bases are shared with TRBD1. The ends lost 7 bases at V and 8 bases at J; junction bases unmatched: 6. The CDR3 sequence is 12 residues long. Germline loops: CDR1 SQVTM, CDR2 ANQGSEA.

The rearrangement joins TRBV10-2 to TRBJ2-5; perhaps TRBD1 as D (5 bases). The CDR3 length is 15 residues. V was shortened by 0 bases and J by 5 bases, with 13 bases between the two germline ends. Germline V CDR1 and CDR2: WSHSY, SAAADI. The CDR3 region is CASSESTGRVETQYF. In nucleotides, the CDR3 is TGCGCCAGCAGTGAGTCAACGGGCAGGGTTGAGACCCAGTACTTC.

The V gene is TRBV9, the J gene TRBJ1-4; a weak D match, TRBD1 (6 bases). CDR3 length: 14 amino acids. Trimming removed 2 bases from V and 5 bases from J, with 10 bases in between. Germline loops: CDR1 SGDLS, CDR2 YYNGEE. Here the CDR3 reads CASSVDSRNEKLFF. In DNA, the CDR3 is TGTGCCAGCAGCGTGGACAGCCGGAATGAAAAACTGTTTTTT.

The gene calls are TRBV27 and TRBJ2-7, with TRBD1 identical over 11 bases. The length of the CDR3 is 16 residues. Per the germline V gene, CDR1 is MNHEY and CDR2 is SMNVEV (reference sequence). V lost 6 bases, J lost 4 bases, and 11 bases stayed unmatched. In DNA form, the CDR3 reads TGTGCCAGCAGACCGCTCCGGGACAGGGGGACATACGAGCAGTACTTC. Translating it yields CASRPLRDRGTYEQYF.

This chain joins TRBV5-1 and TRBJ2-1; maybe TRBD1 (5 bases). The CDR3 covers 15 residues. Germline CDR1 reads SGHRS; CDR2 reads YFSETQ. V was clipped by 0 bases and J by 4 bases, with 11 bases between them. The CDR3 DNA is TGCGCCAGCAGCTTGGGGTGGGGCAAATACAATGAGCAGTTCTTC. Translation: CASSLGWGKYNEQFF. The full variable domain, completed using reference TRBV5-1 and TRBJ2-1, is KAGVTQTPRYLIKTRGQQVTLSCSPISGHRSVSWYQQTPGQGLQFLFEYFSETQRNKGNFPGRFSGRQFSNSRSEMNVSTLELGDSALYLCASSLGWGKYNEQFFGPGTRLTVL.

The chain is built from TRBV5-8 and TRBJ1-3; D is ambiguous. The germline gives CDR1 SGHTS, CDR2 YDEGEE. This CDR3 region has 14 residues. V dropped 2 bases and J dropped 3 bases, with 9 bases sitting between them. CDR3 protein: CASSFKPVGNTIYF. The DNA of the CDR3 is TGTGCCAGCAGCTTTAAACCAGTTGGAAACACCATATATTTT.

This chain connects TRBV25-1 to TRBJ2-3, with D perhaps matching TRBD1 or TRBD2 (5 bases each). V was shortened by 7 bases and J by 3 bases, with 11 bases between the two germline ends. The CDR3 is 13 residues long. Germline loops: CDR1 MGHDK, CDR2 SYGVNS. CDR3 in DNA: TGTGCCAGCACCGGGGCGAGAACAGATACGCAGTATTTT. This translates into CASTGARTDTQYF.

The chain is built from TRBV2 and TRBJ2-7; no reliable D call. Germline assignment: CDR1 SNHLY and CDR2 FYNNEI. The V end was cut by 3 bases, the J end by 1 base, with 10 bases between. This CDR3 spans 14 amino acids. The CDR3 nucleotides read TGTGCCAGCAGTGATCGACATTCTTCCTACGAGCAGTACTTC. Protein: CASSDRHSSYEQYF.

This rearrangement joins TRBV28 to TRBJ2-7; possibly TRBD1 for D (5 bases). In germline, CDR1 is MDHEN, CDR2 SYDVKM. Trimming took 3 bases from V and 5 from J, leaving 11 bases between them. The CDR3 totals 13 residues. This chain's CDR3 is CASSFQGTNEQYF. CDR3 in DNA: TGTGCCAGCAGTTTTCAGGGAACTAACGAGCAGTACTTC.

V gene TRBV27 combines with J gene TRBJ2-7; possible D gene TRBD2, 7 bases. V was clipped by 0 bases and J by 3 bases, with 15 bases between them. The CDR3 sequence is 16 residues long. Germline lookup yields CDR1 MNHEY and CDR2 SMNVEV (reference sequence). The CDR3 protein is CASSLSGGDRFYEQYF. DNA of the CDR3: TGTGCCAGCAGTTTATCAGGGGGGGACCGTTTCTACGAGCAGTACTTC.

The chain uses TRBV5-6 and TRBJ1-5; D is uncertain. Germline CDR1 and CDR2: SGHDT and YYEEEE. Deletions cut 2 bases from V and 5 bases from J, with 8 bases between. The CDR3 extends over 13 amino acids. The CDR3 reads CASSFEGYQPQHF. The DNA for the CDR3 is TGTGCCAGCAGCTTCGAGGGTTATCAGCCCCAGCATTTT.

CDR3 protein: CASSVGSYGNQPQHF. CDR3 nucleotide sequence: TGTGCCAGCAGCGTAGGGAGTTATGGCAATCAGCCCCAGCATTTT. The rearrangement joins TRBV6-1 to TRBJ1-5; D remains unclear. The germline V gene encodes CDR1 MNHNS and CDR2 SASEGT. Trimming removed 6 bases at V and 2 bases at J, with 14 bases between. The CDR3 covers 15 residues.

The V gene is TRBV4-1, the J gene TRBJ2-7, with D possibly being TRBD2 (7 bases). Germline values: CDR1 MGHRA, CDR2 YSYEKL. V was trimmed by 3 bases and J by 3 bases, leaving 15 bases between them. This CDR3 has 15 amino acids. CDR3 bases: TGCGCCAGCAGCCAGACGGGGGGCGCGTTCTACGAGCAGTACTTC. Translating it yields CASSQTGGAFYEQYF.